This TCR beta chain was documented in a study of OX40 agonist ivuxolimab in advanced cancers. Study overall: Ivuxolimab is an agonistic anti-OX40 (CD134) antibody, and patients were treated with it. Ivuxolimab was administered intravenously to patients at 0.01 to 10 mg/kg every 2 weeks. Participants averaged roughly 57 years of age (range about 23 to 79) and were roughly 83% male. Findings and caveats of the study: In the 0.1 to 3.0 mg/kg range, CD4+ and CD8+ blood T cells had expanded clonally by week 6.

V lost 4 bases, J lost 9 bases, and 14 bases lay in between. The CDR3 length is 13 residues. CDR1 is SGDLS, CDR2 YYNGEE, per germline. Note on this clone: Its specificity is not known.

TCRdb's copy holds only in-frame clones and misses some; the assay was immunoSEQ multiplex PCR. The sample consists of around 51,000 clones, around nine tenths of them appearing once. This chain links TRBV9 with TRBJ2-1, with D perhaps matching TRBD1 or TRBD2 (7 bases each). The sample was CD4+ or CD8+ T cells sorted from blood, taken in a trial of the OX40 agonist ivuxolimab. The clonotype comes from an adult with an advanced solid tumor such as melanoma, head and neck, liver or kidney cancer. CDR3 bases: TGTGCCAGCAGCTGGGAGGGGGCAGGTGAGCAGTTCTTC. Its translation: CASSWEGAGEQFF.